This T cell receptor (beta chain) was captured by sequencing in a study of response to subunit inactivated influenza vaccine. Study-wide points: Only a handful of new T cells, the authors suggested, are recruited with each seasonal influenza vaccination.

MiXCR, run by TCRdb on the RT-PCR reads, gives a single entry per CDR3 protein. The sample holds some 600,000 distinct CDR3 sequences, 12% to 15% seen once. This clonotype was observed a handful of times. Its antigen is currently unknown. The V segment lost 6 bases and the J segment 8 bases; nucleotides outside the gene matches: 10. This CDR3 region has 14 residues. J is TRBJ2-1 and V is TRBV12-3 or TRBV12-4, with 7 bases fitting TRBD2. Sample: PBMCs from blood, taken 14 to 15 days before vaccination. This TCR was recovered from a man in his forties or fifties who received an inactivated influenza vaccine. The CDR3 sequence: CASRGLPYTDEQFF. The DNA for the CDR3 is TGTGCCAGCAGGGGACTACCCTATACAGATGAGCAGTTCTTC.